The 2 T cell receptor beta chains reported below all come from one sample, sequenced in a study of blood T cell repertoires in COVID-19. Assay: immunoSEQ multiplex PCR; the TCRdb copy retains only in-frame clones and omits some. The sample holds approximately 260,000 clones, roughly 90% seen once. The sample consisted of peripheral blood. These receptors came from a man in his sixties who had recovered from COVID-19.

The rearrangement links TRBV24-1 to TRBJ2-7; 7 bases are shared with TRBD1. V lost 9 bases, J lost 5 bases, and 3 bases stayed unmatched. In germline, CDR1 is KGHDR, CDR2 SFDVKD. CDR3 length equals 11 residues. CDR3 bases: TGTGCCACCCGACAGGGCCACGAGCAGTACTTC. It yields the protein CATRQGHEQYF.

The rearrangement uses TRBV7-2 and TRBJ2-5; 7 nucleotides line up with TRBD1. This CDR3 contains 15 residues. Germline V lookup: CDR1 SGHTA, CDR2 FQGNSA. V lost 2 bases, J lost 5 bases, and 8 bases stayed unmatched. DNA of the CDR3: TGTGCCAGCAGCTTATCGACAGGGCGGCGGGAGACCCAGTACTTC. This sequence encodes CASSLSTGRRETQYF.